The rows below give T cell receptor beta chains drawn from one sample of a study of identical twins. TCRdb processed the 5' RACE reads anew with MiXCR; each CDR3 protein has one entry. The sample includes approximately 1.8 million distinct CDR3 sequences, more than 30% of them seen just once. Sequencing was performed on cord blood. These receptors originate from a newborn girl in good health. The CDR3 runs from the conserved cysteine through the conserved F or W. The order of the fields is J gene, D gene, V gene, clone size, CDR3 DNA, CDR3 protein. D genes are given only for firm matches. Size is omitted from some rows. Given values are once, few, many or a class for expanded clones.

>TRBJ2-3|-|TRBV4-1|few
TGCGCCAGCAGCCAAGGCCTATCCATACCAGATACGCAGTATTTT
CASSQGLSIPDTQYF
>TRBJ2-7|TRBD1|TRBV12-3/TRBV12-4|many
TGTGCCAGCAGGACAGGGGGCTCCTACGAGCAGTACTTC
CASRTGGSYEQYF
>TRBJ2-1|-|TRBV20-1|-
TGCAGTGCTAACCACCCTGGGGTGAATGAGCAGTTCTTC
CSANHPGVNEQFF
>TRBJ1-2|-|TRBV4-2|few
TGTGCCAGCAGCCAATCGGACTCCTTCAACTATGGCTACACCTTC
CASSQSDSFNYGYTF
>TRBJ2-5|TRBD2|TRBV4-2|-
TGTGCCAGCAGGCCCTTACTAGCGGGGTCAGGGGAGCAGTACTTC
CASRPLLAGSGEQYF
>TRBJ2-3|TRBD2|TRBV5-1|-
TGCGCCAGCAGCCCCCAGGGACTAGCGGGAGGCACAGATACGCAGTATTTT
CASSPQGLAGGTDTQYF
>TRBJ2-3|-|TRBV2|few
TGTGCCAGCAGTGGCCCGAACAGGGAGGGAGACACAGATACGCAGTATTTT
CASSGPNREGDTDTQYF
>TRBJ2-1|-|TRBV6-6|many
TGTGCCAGCAGCAAAGGGCCTTATAGCTCCTACAATGAGCAGTTCTTC
CASSKGPYSSYNEQFF
>TRBJ1-2|-|TRBV6-5|few
TGTGCCAGCAGTTACACCTCACAGGGTGGTGGCTACACCTTC
CASSYTSQGGGYTF
>TRBJ2-7|TRBD2|TRBV6-5|-
TGTGCCAGCAGTCTTAGCGGGATCGGACACGAGCAGTACTTC
CASSLSGIGHEQYF
>TRBJ2-1|-|TRBV25-1|-
TGTGCCAGCTCGCAGTCGGGAGTCTACAATGAGCAGTTCTTC
CASSQSGVYNEQFF
>TRBJ2-2|-|TRBV20-1|few
TGCAGTGCTAGGGAGACTGGGAACACCGGGGAGCTGTTTTTT
CSARETGNTGELFF
>TRBJ2-3|TRBD2|TRBV27|few
TGTGCCAGCAGTTTATGGGAGGGCATTGATAACACAGATACGCAGTATTTT
CASSLWEGIDNTDTQYF
>TRBJ2-3|TRBD2|TRBV28|-
TGTGCCAGCTCTAGCGGGAGGGCGATAGATACGCAGTATTTT
CASSSGRAIDTQYF
>TRBJ1-1|-|TRBV18|few
TGTGCCAGCTCACCACCGAGATTTGGCACTGAAGCTTTCTTT
CASSPPRFGTEAFF
>TRBJ2-1|-|TRBV10-3|many
TGTGCCATCAGTGGGCAGGTTCTTTACAATGAGCAGTTCTTC
CAISGQVLYNEQFF
>TRBJ2-1|-|TRBV2|-
TGTGCCAGCACGGGGGAACAGCAGTTCTTC
CASTGEQQFF
>TRBJ2-1|-|TRBV4-1|-
TGCGCCAGCACTCCCGGTCTCCCTGGGGGGAGCTCCTACAATGAGCAGTTCTTC
CASTPGLPGGSSYNEQFF
>TRBJ2-7|-|TRBV2|few
TGTGCCAGCAGTGAAGCGCTTCGGGCAGCCGCAACCTACGAGCAGTACTTC
CASSEALRAAATYEQYF
>TRBJ2-1|-|TRBV27|few
TGTGCCAGCAGCCCCCAGCGGGTCTACAATGAGCAGTTCTTC
CASSPQRVYNEQFF
>TRBJ1-5|TRBD1|TRBV12-3/TRBV12-4|-
TGTGCCAGCAAGGGACAGGACCATCAGCCCCAGCATTTT
CASKGQDHQPQHF
>TRBJ1-2|-|TRBV5-1|-
TGCGCCAGCAGCTTGACAGGGAGTGGGGACTATGGCTACACCTTC
CASSLTGSGDYGYTF
>TRBJ1-2|TRBD1|TRBV7-2|few
TGTGCCAGCAGCTTAACGGACAGGGGAAACTATGGCTACACCTTC
CASSLTDRGNYGYTF
>TRBJ1-5|-|TRBV20-1|-
TGCAGTGCTAGATGGGAGGGGAATCAGCCCCAGCATTTT
CSARWEGNQPQHF
>TRBJ2-5|TRBD2|TRBV6-6|few
TGTGCCAGCAGCGCCGGACTAGCGGGAGCCCGAGAGACCCAGTACTTC
CASSAGLAGARETQYF
>TRBJ2-7|TRBD2|TRBV3-1|few
TGTGCCAGCACGCCAAACCCGGCGGCTAGCGGGACGTACGAGCAGTACTTC
CASTPNPAASGTYEQYF